The rows below give T cell receptor beta chains drawn from one sample of a study of radiotherapy plus CTLA-4 blockade in lung cancer. The protocol was immunoSEQ multiplex PCR, while the TCRdb copy is restricted to in-frame clones and leaves out a portion. Of around 70,000 clones in the sample, around 86% were seen once. Source: peripheral blood, taken from a patient treated with radiotherapy plus ipilimumab. These TCRs come from a human donor with non-small cell lung cancer who had a partial response to radiotherapy plus ipilimumab. Each CDR3 is given with its conserved first and last residue. Each record gives: V gene, CDR3 protein.

v_call: TRBV6-6
cdr3_aa: CASSEAGLADIF

v_call: TRBV29-1
cdr3_aa: CSVLRGTGTEAFF

v_call: TRBV5-6
cdr3_aa: CASSFGTSSREQYF

v_call: TRBV28
cdr3_aa: CASSLIEDRGRGYEKLFF

v_call: TRBV5-1
cdr3_aa: CASSWNVGGSSYEQYF

v_call: TRBV30
cdr3_aa: CAWTEKASNTEAFF

v_call: TRBV30
cdr3_aa: CAWSGLAGELFF

v_call: TRBV4-1
cdr3_aa: CASSQDETGGNTIYF

v_call: TRBV15
cdr3_aa: CATSRDFSYEQYF

v_call: TRBV28
cdr3_aa: CATSGTGGYSEAFF

v_call: TRBV27
cdr3_aa: CASSSEDSSTSSYEQYF

v_call: TRBV29-1
cdr3_aa: CSVEDRRQGAYEQYF

v_call: TRBV7-3
cdr3_aa: CASSLMGQAQETQYF

v_call: TRBV25-1
cdr3_aa: CASSGQGSANQPQHF

v_call: TRBV11-2
cdr3_aa: CASTTGPYEQYF

v_call: TRBV5-1
cdr3_aa: CASFPSGGGNEQFF

v_call: TRBV29-1
cdr3_aa: CSVTLGAGGMYEQYF

v_call: TRBV5-6
cdr3_aa: CASSLGQAETQYF

v_call: TRBV5-1
cdr3_aa: CASSGGVMNTEAFF

v_call: TRBV5-1
cdr3_aa: CASSLVDSRETQYF

v_call: TRBV7-3
cdr3_aa: CASSPTSGPYNEQFF

v_call: TRBV27
cdr3_aa: CASGLDSSTDTQYF

v_call: TRBV6-5
cdr3_aa: CASSPLFLDRDTQYF

v_call: TRBV2
cdr3_aa: CASSAQVAGANVLTF

v_call: TRBV7-6
cdr3_aa: CASSLNGNEQFF

v_call: TRBV19
cdr3_aa: CASSRPKLAGGGETQYF

v_call: TRBV19
cdr3_aa: CASSIPRGRGYNEQFF

v_call: TRBV7-2
cdr3_aa: CASRASGMHEQYF

v_call: TRBV4-2
cdr3_aa: CASSPGDANTGELFF